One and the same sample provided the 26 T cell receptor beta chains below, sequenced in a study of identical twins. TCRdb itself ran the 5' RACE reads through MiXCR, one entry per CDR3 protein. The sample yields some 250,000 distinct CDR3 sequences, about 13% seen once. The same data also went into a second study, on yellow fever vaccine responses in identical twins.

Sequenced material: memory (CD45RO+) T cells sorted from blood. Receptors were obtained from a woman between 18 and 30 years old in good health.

CDR3 DNA: TGTGCCATCGGAGGAGGGAGCACAGATACGCAGTATTTT. As protein: CAIGGGSTDTQYF. V is TRBV10-3 and J is TRBJ2-3; a weak D match, TRBD2 (6 bases). The V gene's germline CDR1 is ENHRY and CDR2 SYGVKD. The CDR3 runs 13 residues. V lost 8 bases to trimming and J lost 0 bases, with 9 bases between them.

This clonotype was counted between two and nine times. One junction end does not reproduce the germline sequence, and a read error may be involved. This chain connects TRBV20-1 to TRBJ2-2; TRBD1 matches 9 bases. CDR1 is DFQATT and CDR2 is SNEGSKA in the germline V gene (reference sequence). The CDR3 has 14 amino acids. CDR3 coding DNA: TGCAGTGCTAGGGGACAGGGCAACAACGGGGAGCTGTTTTTT. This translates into CSARGQGNNGELFF.

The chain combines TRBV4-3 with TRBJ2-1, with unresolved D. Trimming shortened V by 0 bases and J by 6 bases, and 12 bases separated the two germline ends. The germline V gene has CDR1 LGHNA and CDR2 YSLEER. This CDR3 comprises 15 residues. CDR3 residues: CASSQEGSGSNEQFF. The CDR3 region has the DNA TGCGCCAGCAGCCAAGAGGGATCGGGCTCCAATGAGCAGTTCTTC.

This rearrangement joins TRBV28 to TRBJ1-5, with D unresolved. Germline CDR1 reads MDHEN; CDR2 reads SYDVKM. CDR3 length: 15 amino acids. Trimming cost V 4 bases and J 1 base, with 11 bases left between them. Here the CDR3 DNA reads TGTGCCAGCAGTTATTTGAGAGGGAGCAATCAGCCCCAGCATTTT. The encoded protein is CASSYLRGSNQPQHF.

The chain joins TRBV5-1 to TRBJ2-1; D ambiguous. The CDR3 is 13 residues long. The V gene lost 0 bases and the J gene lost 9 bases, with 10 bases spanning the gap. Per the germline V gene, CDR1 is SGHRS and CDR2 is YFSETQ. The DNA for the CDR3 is TGCGCCAGCAGCTTGGTCCCAAAAGCTGAGCAGTTCTTC. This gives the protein CASSLVPKAEQFF. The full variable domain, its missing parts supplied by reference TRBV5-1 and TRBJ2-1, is KAGVTQTPRYLIKTRGQQVTLSCSPISGHRSVSWYQQTPGQGLQFLFEYFSETQRNKGNFPGRFSGRQFSNSRSEMNVSTLELGDSALYLCASSLVPKAEQFFGPGTRLTVL.

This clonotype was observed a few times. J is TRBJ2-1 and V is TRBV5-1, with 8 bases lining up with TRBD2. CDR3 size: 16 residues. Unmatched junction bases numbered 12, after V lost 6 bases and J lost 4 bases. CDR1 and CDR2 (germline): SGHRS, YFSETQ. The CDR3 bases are TGCGCCAGCAACGGGGGCAGCGGGAGTAAGTACAATGAGCAGTTCTTC. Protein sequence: CASNGGSGSKYNEQFF.

CDR3 loop: CASSQDLGVVNTEAFF. CDR3 sequence (DNA): TGTGCCAGCAGCCAAGATCTAGGGGTGGTGAACACTGAAGCTTTCTTT. This chain connects TRBV14 to TRBJ1-1; D may be TRBD1 (5 bases). The germline V and J ends were trimmed by 0 bases and 0 bases, with 11 bases remaining between them. Germline assignment: CDR1 SGHDN and CDR2 FVKESK. This CDR3 is built from 16 residues. Based on the CDR3 plus reference TRBV14 and TRBJ1-1, the full variable domain is EAGVTQFPSHSVIEKGQTVTLRCDPISGHDNLYWYRRVMGKEIKFLLHFVKESKQDESGMPNNRFLAERTGGTYSTLKVQPAELEDSGVYFCASSQDLGVVNTEAFFGQGTRLTVV.

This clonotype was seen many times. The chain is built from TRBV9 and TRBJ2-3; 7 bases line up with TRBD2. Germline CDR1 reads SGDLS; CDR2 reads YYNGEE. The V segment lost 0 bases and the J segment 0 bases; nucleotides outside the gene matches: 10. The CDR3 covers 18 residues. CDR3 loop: CASSVGLAVLSSTDTQYF. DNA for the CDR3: TGTGCCAGCAGCGTAGGGCTAGCGGTACTCTCTAGCACAGATACGCAGTATTTT.

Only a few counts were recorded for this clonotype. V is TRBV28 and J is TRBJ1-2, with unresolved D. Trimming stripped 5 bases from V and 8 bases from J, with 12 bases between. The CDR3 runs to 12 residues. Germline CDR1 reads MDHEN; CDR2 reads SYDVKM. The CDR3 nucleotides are TGTGCCAGCAGTATGTTATCGGGGGGCTACACCTTC. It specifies CASSMLSGGYTF.

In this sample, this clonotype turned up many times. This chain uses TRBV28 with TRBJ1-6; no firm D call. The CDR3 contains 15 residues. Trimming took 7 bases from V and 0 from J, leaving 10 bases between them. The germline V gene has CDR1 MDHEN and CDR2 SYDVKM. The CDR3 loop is CASNTASSYNSPLHF. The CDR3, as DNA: TGTGCCAGCAATACGGCAAGCTCCTATAATTCACCCCTCCACTTT. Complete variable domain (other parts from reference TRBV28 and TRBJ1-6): DVKVTQSSRYLVKRTGEKVFLECVQDMDHENMFWYRQDPGLGLRLIYFSYDVKMKEKGDIPEGYSVSREKKERFSLILESASTNQTSMYLCASNTASSYNSPLHFGNGTRLTVT.

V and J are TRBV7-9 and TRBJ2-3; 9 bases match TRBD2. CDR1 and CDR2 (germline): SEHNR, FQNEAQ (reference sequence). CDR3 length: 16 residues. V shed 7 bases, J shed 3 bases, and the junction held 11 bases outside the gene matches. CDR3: CASTYLALAGTDTQYF. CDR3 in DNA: TGTGCCAGCACATATCTTGCTCTAGCGGGAACAGATACGCAGTATTTT.

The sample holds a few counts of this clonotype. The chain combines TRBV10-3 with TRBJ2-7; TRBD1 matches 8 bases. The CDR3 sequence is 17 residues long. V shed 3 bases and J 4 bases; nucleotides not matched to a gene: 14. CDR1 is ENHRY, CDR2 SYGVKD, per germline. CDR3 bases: TGTGCCATCAGTGATCCTAGTCAAGGACAGGGATCGTACGAGCAGTACTTC. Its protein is CAISDPSQGQGSYEQYF.

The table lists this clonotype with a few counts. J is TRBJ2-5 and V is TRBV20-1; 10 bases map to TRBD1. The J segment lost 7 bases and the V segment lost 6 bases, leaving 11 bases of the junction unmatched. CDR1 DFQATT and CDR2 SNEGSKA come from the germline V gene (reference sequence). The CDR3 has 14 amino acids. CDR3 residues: CSADPGQGFMTQYF. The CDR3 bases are TGCAGTGCGGACCCGGGACAGGGGTTTATGACCCAGTACTTC.

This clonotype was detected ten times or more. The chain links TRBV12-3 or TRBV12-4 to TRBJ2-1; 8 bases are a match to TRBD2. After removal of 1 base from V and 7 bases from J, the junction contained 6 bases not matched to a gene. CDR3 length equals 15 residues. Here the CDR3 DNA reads TGTGCCAGCAGTTTAGGCGGTAGCGGGGTTAATGAGCAGTTCTTC. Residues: CASSLGGSGVNEQFF.

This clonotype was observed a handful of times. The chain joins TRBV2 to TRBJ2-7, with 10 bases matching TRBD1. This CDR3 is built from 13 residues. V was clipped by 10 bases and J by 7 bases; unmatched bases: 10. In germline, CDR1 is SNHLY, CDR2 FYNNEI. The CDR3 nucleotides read TGTGCCACCAACCGGGACAGGGGTGGTGAGCAGTACTTC. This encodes CATNRDRGGEQYF.

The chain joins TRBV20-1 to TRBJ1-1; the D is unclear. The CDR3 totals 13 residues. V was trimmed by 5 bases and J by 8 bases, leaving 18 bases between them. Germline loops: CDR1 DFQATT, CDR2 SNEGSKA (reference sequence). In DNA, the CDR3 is TGCAGTGCTTCGCCCCCGGGAGTAGCCGAAGCTTTCTTT. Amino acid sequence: CSASPPGVAEAFF.

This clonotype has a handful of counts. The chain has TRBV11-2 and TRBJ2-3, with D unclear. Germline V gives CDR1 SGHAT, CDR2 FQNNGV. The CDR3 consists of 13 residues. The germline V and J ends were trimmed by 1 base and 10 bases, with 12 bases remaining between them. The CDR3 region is CASSLVFDMPQYF. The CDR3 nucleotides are TGTGCCAGCAGCTTAGTCTTCGACATGCCGCAGTATTTT.

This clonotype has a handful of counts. The CDR3 nucleotides are TGTGCCAGCAGCCCCGGGACGGCCAGGTACCAAGAGACCCAGTACTTC. This sequence encodes CASSPGTARYQETQYF. This rearrangement joins TRBV5-8 to TRBJ2-5; D might be TRBD1 or TRBD2, each matching 5 bases. Germline values: CDR1 SGHTS, CDR2 YDEGEE. V shed 4 bases and J shed 0 bases, with 16 bases lying between them. The CDR3 runs 16 residues.

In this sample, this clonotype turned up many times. The CDR3 DNA follows: TGTGCCAGCAGTGATGAGCAGGGGAGGAAGAACACTGAAGCTTTCTTT. Protein sequence: CASSDEQGRKNTEAFF. This chain links TRBV25-1 with TRBJ1-1; D possibly corresponds to TRBD1 (6 bases). Germline V gives CDR1 MGHDK, CDR2 SYGVNS. The CDR3 runs to 16 residues. The V end lost 3 bases, the J end lost 1 base, and 15 bases lay between the germline ends. Using reference TRBV25-1 and TRBJ1-1 for the parts outside the CDR3, the full variable domain is EADIYQTPRYLVIGTGKKITLECSQTMGHDKMYWYQQDPGMELHLIHYSYGVNSTEKGDLSSESTVSRIRTEHFPLTLESARPSHTSQYLCASSDEQGRKNTEAFFGQGTRLTVV.

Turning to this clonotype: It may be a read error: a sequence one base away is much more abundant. CDR3 in DNA: TGCAGTGCGAGACAGGGCGGGAGCTCCTATAATTCACCCCACCACTTT. Protein product: CSARQGGSSYNSPHHF. The V call is TRBV20-1, the J call TRBJ1-6, with 7 bases aligning to TRBD1. CDR1 is DFQATT and CDR2 is SNEGSKA in the germline V gene (reference sequence). The CDR3 contains 16 residues.

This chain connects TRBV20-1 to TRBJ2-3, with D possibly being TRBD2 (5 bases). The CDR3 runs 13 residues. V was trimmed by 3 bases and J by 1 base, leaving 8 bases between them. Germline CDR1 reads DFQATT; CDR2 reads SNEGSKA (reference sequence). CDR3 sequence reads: CSASLSGTDTQYF. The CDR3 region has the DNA TGCAGTGCTAGCCTTAGCGGCACAGATACGCAGTATTTT.

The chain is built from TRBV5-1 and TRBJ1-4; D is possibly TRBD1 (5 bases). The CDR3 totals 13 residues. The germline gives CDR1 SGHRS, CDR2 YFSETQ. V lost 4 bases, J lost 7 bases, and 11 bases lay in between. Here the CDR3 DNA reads TGCGCCAGCAGCCGGGGCACGGCTGAAAAACTGTTTTTT. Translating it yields CASSRGTAEKLFF.

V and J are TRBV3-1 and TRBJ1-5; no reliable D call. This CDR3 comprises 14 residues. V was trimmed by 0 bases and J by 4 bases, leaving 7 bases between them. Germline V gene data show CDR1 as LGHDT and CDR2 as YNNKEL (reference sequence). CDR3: CASSQDWSNQPQHF. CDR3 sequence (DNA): TGTGCCAGCAGCCAAGACTGGTCTAATCAGCCCCAGCATTTT. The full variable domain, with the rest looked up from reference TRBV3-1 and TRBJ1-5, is DTAVSQTPKYLVTQMGNDKSIKCEQNLGHDTMYWYKQDSKKFLKIMFSYNNKELIINETVPNRFSPKSPDKAHLNLHINSLELGDSAVYFCASSQDWSNQPQHFGDGTRLSIL.

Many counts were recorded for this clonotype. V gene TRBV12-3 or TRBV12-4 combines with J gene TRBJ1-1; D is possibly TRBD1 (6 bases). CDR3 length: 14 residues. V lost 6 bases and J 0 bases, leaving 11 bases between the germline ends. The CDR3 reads CASRSQGMNTEAFF. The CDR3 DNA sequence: TGTGCCAGCAGGTCGCAGGGGATGAACACTGAAGCTTTCTTT.

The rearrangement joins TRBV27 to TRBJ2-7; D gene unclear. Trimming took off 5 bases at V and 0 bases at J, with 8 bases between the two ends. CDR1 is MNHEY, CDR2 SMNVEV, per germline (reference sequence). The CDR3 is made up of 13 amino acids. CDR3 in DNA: TGTGCCAGCAGTCCCGATATCTCCTACGAGCAGTACTTC. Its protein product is CASSPDISYEQYF.

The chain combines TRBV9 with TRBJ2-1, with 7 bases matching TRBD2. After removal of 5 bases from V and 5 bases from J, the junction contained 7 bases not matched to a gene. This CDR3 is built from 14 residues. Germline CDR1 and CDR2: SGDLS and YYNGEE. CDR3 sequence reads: CASSTGTKHNEQFF. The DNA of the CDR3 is TGTGCCAGCAGTACCGGGACTAAGCACAATGAGCAGTTCTTC.